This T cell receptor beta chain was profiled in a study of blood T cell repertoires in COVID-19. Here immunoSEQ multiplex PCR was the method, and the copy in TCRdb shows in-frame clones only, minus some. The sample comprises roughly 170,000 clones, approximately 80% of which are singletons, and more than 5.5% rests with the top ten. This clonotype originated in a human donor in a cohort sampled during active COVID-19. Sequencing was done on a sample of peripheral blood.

Written as DNA, the CDR3 is TGTGCCAGTAGCCCGCGGTCCCCTGGCTACACCTTC. It is translated as CASSPRSPGYTF. The chain joins TRBV19 to TRBJ1-2; D not certain. Trimming stripped 6 bases from V and 7 bases from J, with 12 bases between. The germline gives CDR1 LNHDA, CDR2 SQIVND (reference sequence). The CDR3 totals 12 residues.